The following is a TCR beta chain sequence with its context. Its target is not known. TCRdb reprocessed the 5' RACE reads via MiXCR and lists one record per CDR3 protein. Of about 690,000 distinct CDR3 sequences in the sample, around 6.1% were seen once. This entry is derived from a study of identical twins. Germline CDR1 is SQVTM and CDR2 is ANQGSEA. This CDR3 has 16 amino acids. V lost 4 bases to trimming and J lost 1 base; unmatched junction nucleotides: 7. Findings of the study overall: Memory repertoires lacked the insertion deficit that abundant cord blood beta clonotypes showed. Because invariant MAIT and iNKT cells could be present, zero-insertion analyses could be partly confounded.

Sequences were obtained from naive T cells sorted from blood. The chain couples TRBV29-1 to TRBJ2-2; 9 bases align to TRBD2. The origin of this receptor is a man between 18 and 29 years old in good health. The DNA for the CDR3 is TGCAGCGTTGTTCCAGCGGGAGGACAGAACACCGGGGAGCTGTTTTTT. This codes for CSVVPAGGQNTGELFF.